This TCR beta chain comes out of a study of blood T cell repertoires in COVID-19. Overall study context: Donors in the United States, Italy and Spain gave samples during acute or convalescent COVID-19. T cells, B-cell-depleted T cells, or PBMCs provided the cDNA or gDNA that served as material.

Those enrolled in Seattle joined during active infection and were followed longitudinally afterward. Original analysis: Amplification from reference gene primers served as the basis for estimated nucleated cell counts. Here immunoSEQ multiplex PCR was the method, and the copy in TCRdb shows in-frame clones only, minus some. D and trimming come from the DNA, and the V and J calls and clone size come from that table. In the table there are roughly 460,000 clones, about 90% of which are singletons. The CDR3 covers 15 residues. The ends lost 0 bases at V and 4 bases at J; junction bases unmatched: 3. CDR1 SGHTA and CDR2 FQGNSA come from the germline V gene.

The TCR originated in a man between 18 and 29 years old with COVID-19, enrolled during active disease. This chain joins TRBV7-2 and TRBJ2-7, with TRBD2 identical over 10 bases. Input material: peripheral blood. CDR3 coding DNA: TGTGCCAGCAGCTTAGCTGCTAGCGGGAGTTACGAGCAGTACTTC. Its protein is CASSLAASGSYEQYF.